The 29 T cell receptor beta chains presented below share a single source sample, sequenced in a study of identical twins. In TCRdb, the 5' RACE reads were re-called with MiXCR into one record per CDR3 protein. The profile shows approximately 700,000 distinct CDR3 sequences, 5.5% to 6.5% of them singletons. Sequenced sample: naive T cells sorted from blood. The source of these receptors is a man between 18 and 29 years old in good health.

This clonotype was observed at least ten times. The chain has TRBV29-1 and TRBJ2-6; D gene unclear. V lost 4 bases and J 1 base, leaving 5 bases between the germline ends. The CDR3 is 13 residues long. The germline gives CDR1 SQVTM, CDR2 ANQGSEA. CDR3 sequence: CSVGESGANVLTF. CDR3 sequence (DNA): TGCAGCGTTGGCGAGTCTGGGGCCAACGTCCTGACTTTC.

This clonotype was seen at least ten times. This chain uses TRBV5-1 with TRBJ2-3; D gene uncertain. CDR1 and CDR2 (germline): SGHRS, YFSETQ. Trimming left V 1 base short and J 1 base short, with 13 bases between. The CDR3 has 16 residues. The CDR3 here is CASSLPGRGGTDTQYF. Here the CDR3 DNA reads TGCGCCAGCAGCTTGCCGGGCCGTGGTGGCACAGATACGCAGTATTTT.

This clonotype has ten or more counts. CDR3 in DNA: TGCAGCGTTTGCGGGAGGCTGGACAAAAACATTCAGTACTTC. Translated: CSVCGRLDKNIQYF. V is TRBV29-1 and J is TRBJ2-4; TRBD2 matches 8 bases. Germline loops: CDR1 SQVTM, CDR2 ANQGSEA. This CDR3 has 14 amino acids. V was pared by 5 bases and J by 3 bases, with 6 bases of the junction left unmatched.

In its sample, this clonotype was seen a few times. The chain is built from TRBV5-1 and TRBJ1-1; D is uncertain. The germline V and J ends were trimmed by 4 bases and 2 bases, with 6 bases remaining between them. There are 12 residues in the CDR3. The germline gives CDR1 SGHRS, CDR2 YFSETQ. The CDR3 region has the DNA TGCGCCAGCAGCAACAAAAACACTGAAGCTTTCTTT. This codes for CASSNKNTEAFF.

This clonotype occurred a few times. CDR3 DNA: TGTGCCATTGGGCAGGGGGCTGCCACTGAAGCTTTCTTT. Translating gives CAIGQGAATEAFF. The V and J genes are TRBV10-3 and TRBJ1-1; 8 bases map to TRBD1. Germline loops: CDR1 ENHRY, CDR2 SYGVKD. The CDR3 totals 13 residues. Unmatched junction bases numbered 7, after V lost 9 bases and J lost 4 bases.

There are many counts of this clonotype. This sequence joins TRBV7-8 and TRBJ2-1; TRBD2 might be the D (6 bases). Between the trimmed V and J ends, which lost 7 bases and 5 bases, there was a span of 18 bases. Germline V gene data show CDR1 as SGHVS and CDR2 as FQNEAQ. There are 15 residues in the CDR3. DNA for the CDR3: TGTGCCAGCACCCGGCGGGGCGGGAACCACAATGAGCAGTTCTTC. This sequence encodes CASTRRGGNHNEQFF. The entire variable domain, with the rest obtained from reference TRBV7-8 and TRBJ2-1, is as follows: GAGVSQSPRYKVAKRGQDVALRCDPISGHVSLFWYQQALGQGPEFLTYFQNEAQLDKSGLPSDRFFAERPEGSVSTLKIQRTQQEDSAVYLCASTRRGGNHNEQFFGPGTRLTVL.

This clonotype was counted a few times. The rearrangement links TRBV3-1 to TRBJ1-4; 8 nucleotides agree with TRBD1. The germline CDR1 and CDR2 sequences are LGHDT and YNNKEL (reference sequence). V dropped 10 bases and J dropped 5; count of bases not matched to a gene: 6. This CDR3 region has 13 residues. The DNA for the CDR3 is TGTGCCACACAACGGGACAGGAATGAAAAACTGTTTTTT. Amino acid sequence: CATQRDRNEKLFF.

This clonotype was found many times. The chain couples TRBV5-1 to TRBJ2-1; TRBD2 aligns across 10 bases. Germline V lookup: CDR1 SGHRS, CDR2 YFSETQ. This CDR3 comprises 14 residues. V was pared by 5 bases and J by 8 bases, with 7 bases of the junction left unmatched. In DNA form, the CDR3 reads TGCGCCAGCAGTTCGGGACTAGCGTTGGATGAGCAGTTCTTC. Its protein is CASSSGLALDEQFF.

The CDR3 sequence: CSVDQQGTGELFF. CDR3 DNA: TGCAGCGTTGATCAACAGGGGACGGGGGAGCTGTTTTTT. The chain has TRBV29-1 and TRBJ2-2; 7 positions agree with TRBD1. Germline loops: CDR1 SQVTM, CDR2 ANQGSEA. J was trimmed by 8 bases and V by 3 bases; bases with no gene match: 6. The CDR3 runs to 13 residues.

There are many counts of this clonotype. The chain uses TRBV6-1 and TRBJ2-7; no clear D gene. The CDR3 sequence is 14 residues long. Germline V lookup: CDR1 MNHNS, CDR2 SASEGT. V lost 6 bases, J lost 1 base, and 13 bases lay in between. DNA for the CDR3: TGTGCCAGCAGAATACACTTGCGGTCCTACGAGCAGTACTTC. Translation gives CASRIHLRSYEQYF.

The chain employs TRBV3-1 and TRBJ1-3; D gene uncertain. The CDR3 runs 15 residues. Per the germline V gene, CDR1 is LGHDT and CDR2 is YNNKEL (reference sequence). Trimming stripped 6 bases from V and 0 bases from J, with 12 bases between. CDR3 sequence: CASSLQTPSGNTIYF. CDR3 nucleotides: TGTGCCAGCAGTCTTCAGACGCCCTCTGGAAACACCATATATTTT.

The V gene is TRBV6-4, the J gene TRBJ2-3, with D possibly being TRBD1 or TRBD2 (5 bases each). Germline CDR1 MRHNA, CDR2 SNTAGT. The V gene lost 2 bases and the J gene lost 2 bases, with 11 bases spanning the gap. This CDR3 is built from 15 residues. CDR3: CASSDGGSYTDTQYF. The CDR3 DNA reads as TGTGCCAGCAGTGACGGGGGAAGCTACACAGATACGCAGTATTTT.

This clonotype was counted between two and nine times. The rearrangement links TRBV3-1 to TRBJ2-1; 16 bases are a match to TRBD2. This CDR3 comprises 20 residues. V was pared by 3 bases and J by 4 bases, with 12 bases of the junction left unmatched. Germline loops: CDR1 LGHDT, CDR2 YNNKEL (reference sequence). As DNA, the CDR3 is TGTGCCAGCAGCCATAGACCGGGACTAGCGGGAGGGCCGGGGTACAATGAGCAGTTCTTC. Translated, it gives CASSHRPGLAGGPGYNEQFF.

This clonotype occurred many times. The chain uses TRBV27 and TRBJ2-7; 8 bases map to TRBD2. Germline V gene lookup returns CDR1 MNHEY and CDR2 SMNVEV (reference sequence). This CDR3 contains 14 residues. The V and J ends lost 5 bases and 1 base, in that order; junction bases with no gene match: 4. For the CDR3, the DNA is TGTGCCAGCAGTGACGGGACTAGGTCCTACGAGCAGTACTTC. Translating it yields CASSDGTRSYEQYF.

This clonotype appeared many times. The chain uses TRBV29-1 and TRBJ2-3; no clear D. Germline V lookup: CDR1 SQVTM, CDR2 ANQGSEA. There are 10 residues in the CDR3. V dropped 8 bases and J dropped 2 bases, with 5 bases sitting between them. For the CDR3, the DNA is TGCAGCTCCTACACAGATACGCAGTATTTT. This encodes CSSYTDTQYF.

This clonotype was observed at least ten times. V gene TRBV29-1 combines with J gene TRBJ1-4, with D maybe TRBD1 (6 bases). The length of the CDR3 is 14 residues. V was clipped by 7 bases and J by 4 bases, with 16 bases between them. Germline V gene lookup returns CDR1 SQVTM and CDR2 ANQGSEA. The CDR3 DNA reads as TGCAGCGCCGGAGGGGGGATTGGTAATGAAAAACTGTTTTTT. This sequence encodes CSAGGGIGNEKLFF.

As for this clonotype: This likely comes from a read error, as the CDR3 has no conserved phenylalanine or tryptophan at its end. The V gene is TRBV28, the J gene TRBJ2-5, with 7 bases that match TRBD1. Trimming at V came to 6 bases and at J to 2 bases, leaving 6 bases not matched to a gene. CDR1 is MDHEN, CDR2 SYDVKM, per germline. The CDR3 sequence is 14 residues long. CDR3 in DNA: TGTGCCAGCAGGGAGACAGGGAGACAAGAGACCCAGTACGTC. This encodes CASRETGRQETQYV.

This clonotype occurred many times. This CDR3 reads CASRFDRGGPNEKLFF. Here the CDR3 DNA reads TGTGCCAGCAGGTTTGATAGGGGCGGTCCTAATGAAAAACTGTTTTTT. The J gene is TRBJ1-4, the V gene TRBV27, with D perhaps TRBD1 (5 bases). Between the trimmed V and J ends, which lost 6 bases and 3 bases, there was a span of 17 bases. The germline CDR1 and CDR2 sequences are MNHEY and SMNVEV (reference sequence). This CDR3 contains 16 residues.

J is TRBJ1-6 and V is TRBV11-1; no firm D call. V lost 8 bases to trimming and J lost 7 bases, with 12 bases between them. CDR3 size: 13 residues. In germline, CDR1 is SGHAT, CDR2 FQDESV (reference sequence). CDR3 bases: TGTGCCAGCCAGAGGGCCCCCAATTCACCCCTCCACTTT. Protein sequence: CASQRAPNSPLHF.

The chain couples TRBV27 to TRBJ2-1; no clear D. The CDR3 is 16 amino acids. Trimming left V 3 bases short and J 16 bases short, with 28 bases between. Germline-derived CDR1 and CDR2 are MNHEY and SMNVEV (reference sequence). CDR3 residues: CASSFFLSNSPHMHFF. In DNA form, the CDR3 reads TGTGCCAGCAGTTTCTTTCTCTCGAATAGCCCCCACATGCATTTCTTC.

V and J are TRBV4-1 and TRBJ2-1, with 7 bases matching TRBD2. V shed 0 bases and J 8 bases; nucleotides not matched to a gene: 10. This CDR3 is built from 16 residues. Germline values: CDR1 MGHRA, CDR2 YSYEKL. The CDR3 bases are TGCGCCAGCAGCCAAGAGTCCCGGGGGAGGGCGGATGAGCAGTTCTTC. Encoded protein: CASSQESRGRADEQFF.

This clonotype showed up just a few times. V gene TRBV9 combines with J gene TRBJ2-1; D is possibly TRBD2 (6 bases). V lost 0 bases, J lost 9 bases, and 16 bases lay in between. This CDR3 spans 15 amino acids. Germline V gene data show CDR1 as SGDLS and CDR2 as YYNGEE. CDR3 sequence reads: CASSVGYTSKGEQFF. In nucleotides, the CDR3 is TGTGCCAGCAGCGTAGGATATACTAGCAAGGGTGAGCAGTTCTTC. Full variable domain (rest looked up from reference TRBV9 and TRBJ2-1): DSGVTQTPKHLITATGQRVTLRCSPRSGDLSVYWYQQSLDQGLQFLIQYYNGEERAKGNILERFSAQQFPDLHSELNLSSLELGDSALYFCASSVGYTSKGEQFFGPGTRLTVL.

This clonotype was recorded many times. The rearrangement joins TRBV12-3 or TRBV12-4 to TRBJ1-2, with D possibly TRBD1 on 6 matching bases. The CDR3 spans 13 residues. Trimming took off 2 bases at V and 10 bases at J, with 14 bases between the two ends. CDR3 coding DNA: TGTGCCAGCAGTTTATCAGCAGGGACACCCTACACCTTC. It codes for CASSLSAGTPYTF.

This clonotype was seen many times. The V call is TRBV3-1, the J call TRBJ2-1; 7 bases are a match to TRBD2. CDR3 length: 14 amino acids. The V gene end was trimmed by 1 base and the J gene end by 6 bases; junction bases not matched to a gene: 3. CDR1 and CDR2 (germline): LGHDT, YNNKEL (reference sequence). DNA of the CDR3: TGTGCCAGCAGCCAAGGGACTAGACGCAATGAGCAGTTCTTC. As protein: CASSQGTRRNEQFF.

This rearrangement joins TRBV7-2 to TRBJ2-7; perhaps D is TRBD1 or TRBD2 (6 bases each). The CDR3 has 16 amino acids. The germline V gene has CDR1 SGHTA and CDR2 FQGNSA. The V and J ends lost 5 bases and 1 base respectively, with 18 bases between them. The DNA for the CDR3 is TGTGCCAGCAGCGCCGGGGGACACCAGTATTCCTACGAGCAGTACTTC. It yields the protein CASSAGGHQYSYEQYF. The variable domain in full, with the rest retrieved from reference TRBV7-2 and TRBJ2-7, is GAGVSQSPSNKVTEKGKDVELRCDPISGHTALYWYRQSLGQGLEFLIYFQGNSAPDKSGLPSDRFSAERTGGSVSTLTIQRTQQEDSAVYLCASSAGGHQYSYEQYFGPGTRLTVT.

This clonotype turned up a few times. The rearrangement uses TRBV6-2 or TRBV6-3 and TRBJ2-2; a weak D match, TRBD2 (5 bases). CDR3 length: 13 amino acids. Looked up from germline, CDR1 is MNHEY and CDR2 is SVGEGT. The V and J ends lost 6 bases and 8 bases respectively, with 13 bases between them. CDR3 protein: CASRRAGGGELFF. The CDR3 DNA follows: TGTGCCAGCAGAAGAGCAGGAGGAGGGGAGCTGTTTTTT.

This chain joins TRBV6-1 and TRBJ1-5, with no clear D. Trimming left V 7 bases short and J 3 bases short, with 10 bases between. This CDR3 is built from 13 residues. The germline gives CDR1 MNHNS, CDR2 SASEGT. As DNA, the CDR3 is TGTGCCAGCAAACGCGGGGTCAATCAGCCCCAGCATTTT. Protein sequence: CASKRGVNQPQHF.

This clonotype was observed at least ten times. The chain carries TRBV27 and TRBJ2-7; TRBD2 matches at 9 bases. Trimming at V came to 5 bases and at J to 0 bases, leaving 8 bases not matched to a gene. CDR1 is MNHEY and CDR2 is SMNVEV in the germline V gene (reference sequence). The CDR3 has 16 residues. The CDR3, as DNA: TGTGCCAGCAGTGCCCTGAGCGGGGGGAGCTCCTACGAGCAGTACTTC. Its translation: CASSALSGGSSYEQYF.

Ten or more counts support this clonotype. The DNA of the CDR3 is TGCAGTGCTAGAGGAATAGCGGGGCCCCTATACAATGAGCAGTTCTTC. Its protein is CSARGIAGPLYNEQFF. The chain uses TRBV20-1 and TRBJ2-1, with 8 bases identical to TRBD2. The germline CDR1 and CDR2 sequences are DFQATT and SNEGSKA (reference sequence). The J segment lost 4 bases and the V segment lost 1 base, leaving 9 bases of the junction unmatched. The CDR3 contains 16 residues.